This T cell receptor (beta chain) comes out of a study of cytomegalovirus exposure and HLA in healthy donors. The primer mix had 60 Vbeta and 13 Jbeta primers. Profiled with immunoSEQ multiplex PCR; TCRdb holds only in-frame clones, not every one. This table holds some 140,000 clones, 79% found once. Comments on this clone: Its antigen is unidentified.

V shed 3 bases, J shed 4 bases, and the junction held 3 bases outside the gene matches. The germline V gene has CDR1 KGHSH and CDR2 LQKENI. There are 15 residues in the CDR3. Notes on the study in general: The study labeled 150 to 200 TCR beta chains cytomegalovirus-associated. Among TCR sequences, most were rare, though some public TCRs appeared in many donors.

Sequenced: PBMCs. The rearrangement links TRBV18 to TRBJ1-1; 12 bases match TRBD1. The clonotype comes from a man aged 30 to 39 in good health and CMV-seropositive. CDR3 residues: CASSPGQGAGTEAFF. The CDR3 nucleotides are TGTGCCAGCTCACCGGGACAGGGGGCAGGCACTGAAGCTTTCTTT.